The clone carrying this TCR beta chain has only a few counts. TCRdb's table, derived via immunoSEQ multiplex PCR, lists solely in-frame clones and lacks some. In the table there are 14,000 to 15,000 clones, 70% of which are singletons. The CDR3 extends over 12 amino acids. The V end lost 5 bases, the J end lost 4 bases, and 8 bases lay between the germline ends. In germline, CDR1 is SGHTA, CDR2 FQGNSA. The data were obtained in a study of neoadjuvant anti-PD-1 for oral cavity cancer. This sequence was found in a person aged 40-85 years with oral cavity squamous cell carcinoma. The V and J genes are TRBV7-2 and TRBJ1-2; D may be TRBD1 (6 bases). The material sequenced was PBMCs, taken before nivolumab (anti-PD-1) treatment. The CDR3 here is CASSMDSYGYTF. The CDR3 DNA sequence: TGTGCCAGCAGCATGGACAGCTATGGCTACACCTTC.